These 15 T cell receptor beta chains originate from one sample sequenced in a study of shared clonotypes between healthy human individuals (dated by TCRdb to 2018 to 2020). Library prep was done by the immunoSEQ multiplex PCR assay. TCRdb limited this immuneACCESS table to in-frame rearrangements with V and J called. A share of clones is missing; checked studies link under half to unresolved V genes, and the rest is unexplained. This sample gives around 2,000,000 clones in total; about 94% of them show up just once. Of the sample, 1.1% is held by the ten largest clones. CD8 naive samples consisted of CD45RO-negative cells that were positively selected for CCR7, yielding a CD45RA+CCR7+ population without TemRA cells. The sequenced sample was naive CD8+ T cells sorted from blood. Interpreted using the paper, the cell subset or site label stands for: CD45RA+CCR7+. These receptors came from a man aged 18 to 29 in good health.

The chain recombines TRBV7-9 with TRBJ1-2; perhaps TRBD1 as D (6 bases). The CDR3 totals 15 residues. Trimming took 3 bases from V and 6 from J, leaving 17 bases between them. Germline assignment: CDR1 SEHNR and CDR2 FQNEAQ (reference sequence). The CDR3 sequence is CASSFLGALYDGYTF. The DNA for the CDR3 is TGTGCCAGCAGCTTCTTGGGGGCCCTCTACGATGGCTACACCTTC.

The chain has TRBV5-6 and TRBJ2-2; TRBD2 agrees at 8 bases. There are 16 residues in the CDR3. Germline V gene lookup returns CDR1 SGHDT and CDR2 YYEEEE. With V trimmed by 4 bases and J by 0 bases, 5 bases remained unmatched. CDR3 coding DNA: TGTGCCAGCAGCGCAACTAGCGGAACGAACACCGGGGAGCTGTTTTTT. Its protein is CASSATSGTNTGELFF.

This clone was observed once. Its ends do not fully match the called genes, so a read error is possible. The gene calls are TRBV7-8 and TRBJ1-2; D perhaps matches TRBD1 (5 bases). The CDR3 sequence is 12 residues long. Per germline, CDR1 SGHVS and CDR2 FQNEAQ. The CDR3 loop is CASNPDVGPQIF. The CDR3 DNA reads TGTGCCAGTAACCCCGACGTGGGACCCCAAATCTTC.

As concerns this clone: Other nucleotide sequences from this sample produce the same CDR3. The chain links TRBV4-3 to TRBJ2-1, with 13 bases that match TRBD2. Trimming removed 4 bases from V and 5 bases from J; junction bases left unmatched: 2. The CDR3 runs 15 residues. The germline gives CDR1 LGHNA, CDR2 YSLEER. The CDR3 spells CASSPGLAGNNEQFF. In nucleotides, the CDR3 is TGCGCCAGCAGCCCGGGACTAGCGGGGAACAATGAGCAGTTCTTC.

The chain has TRBV27 and TRBJ2-7; possibly TRBD1 for D (5 bases). Germline V gives CDR1 MNHEY, CDR2 SMNVEV (reference sequence). V was cut by 3 bases and J by 3 bases, with 9 bases left in between. This CDR3 is built from 13 residues. Here the CDR3 reads CASSLRQFYEQYF. CDR3 DNA: TGTGCCAGCAGTTTGCGACAGTTCTACGAGCAGTACTTC.

Concerning this clone itself: Other DNA sequences of this sample code for an identical CDR3. The rearrangement uses TRBV5-4 and TRBJ1-2, with TRBD1 matching over 10 bases. Germline V gives CDR1 SGHNT, CDR2 YYREEE (reference sequence). After removal of 3 bases from V and 6 bases from J, the junction contained 2 bases not matched to a gene. The CDR3 spans 13 residues. CDR3 coding DNA: TGTGCCAGCAGCTGGACAGGGGGGAATGGCTACACCTTC. Its protein product is CASSWTGGNGYTF.

The CDR3 sequence: CASSAVGQGYSPLHF. The CDR3 DNA is TGTGCCAGCAGTGCCGTGGGACAGGGCTATTCACCCCTCCACTTT. This rearrangement joins TRBV6-1 to TRBJ1-6; 9 positions match TRBD1. Germline loops: CDR1 MNHNS, CDR2 SASEGT. The CDR3 runs to 15 residues. V dropped 4 bases and J dropped 8; count of bases not matched to a gene: 6.

The J gene is TRBJ1-2, the V gene TRBV6-1; D unclear. The ends were cut back, 10 bases at V and 8 bases at J, with 11 bases in the middle. Germline values: CDR1 MNHNS, CDR2 SASEGT. The CDR3 has 10 amino acids. This chain's CDR3 is CAILTRGYTF. CDR3 nucleotides: TGTGCCATCCTAACTCGGGGCTACACCTTC.

The chain couples TRBV6-5 to TRBJ1-1, with D hard to call. Trimming stripped 0 bases from V and 0 bases from J, with 11 bases between. The CDR3 has 16 amino acids. Germline V gene lookup returns CDR1 MNHEY and CDR2 SVGAGI. The CDR3 region is CASSYSIFALNTEAFF. CDR3 sequence (DNA): TGTGCCAGCAGTTACTCGATATTTGCACTGAACACTGAAGCTTTCTTT.

The rearrangement joins TRBV19 to TRBJ2-7, with unresolved D. CDR1 and CDR2 (germline): LNHDA, SQIVND (reference sequence). The CDR3 length is 13 residues. V was pared by 5 bases and J by 1 base, with 9 bases between. CDR3 sequence reads: CASSSRRSYEQYF. The DNA for the CDR3 is TGTGCCAGTAGTTCAAGGCGTTCCTACGAGCAGTACTTC.

This chain joins TRBV15 and TRBJ1-1; D gene unclear. Germline CDR1 LNHNV, CDR2 YYDKDF (reference sequence). The CDR3 is made up of 13 amino acids. V shed 5 bases and J shed 1 base, with 8 bases lying between them. The CDR3 DNA reads as TGTGCCACCAGCCTACGGCGGAACACTGAAGCTTTCTTT. It yields the protein CATSLRRNTEAFF.

This sequence joins TRBV5-6 and TRBJ1-5, with D possibly TRBD1 on 6 matching bases. Germline CDR1 SGHDT, CDR2 YYEEEE. Trimming removed 6 bases from V and 7 bases from J, with 17 bases in between. CDR3 length equals 14 residues. The CDR3 sequence is CASNLWGGGQPQHF. The CDR3 nucleotides read TGTGCCAGCAACCTCTGGGGTGGGGGCCAGCCCCAGCATTTT.

The chain recombines TRBV25-1 with TRBJ1-2; the D gene is possibly TRBD1 (6 bases). CDR3 length: 15 residues. In germline, CDR1 is MGHDK, CDR2 SYGVNS. V gave up 2 bases and J gave up 8 bases, with 18 bases separating them. The chain's CDR3 is CASSELGEGGDGYTF. CDR3 sequence (DNA): TGTGCCAGCAGTGAACTCGGGGAAGGGGGAGACGGCTACACCTTC.

The table lists this clone with a count of one. The rearrangement links TRBV5-1 to TRBJ2-1, with D hard to call. V was shortened by 0 bases and J by 6 bases, with 10 bases between the two germline ends. The CDR3 runs 14 residues. In germline, CDR1 is SGHRS, CDR2 YFSETQ. The CDR3 loop is CASSLDKGFNEQFF. The CDR3 nucleotides are TGCGCCAGCAGCTTGGATAAGGGATTCAATGAGCAGTTCTTC.

The chain uses TRBV28 and TRBJ1-1, with a tentative D call TRBD1 (5 bases). This CDR3 spans 16 amino acids. The V end lost 5 bases, the J end lost 0 bases, and 16 bases lay between the germline ends. Germline values: CDR1 MDHEN, CDR2 SYDVKM. The CDR3 DNA follows: TGTGCCAGCAGTGACCGCGGACAAAGCATGAACACTGAAGCTTTCTTT. Its protein product is CASSDRGQSMNTEAFF.